The rows below give T cell receptor beta chains drawn from one sample of a study of blood T cell repertoires in COVID-19. TCRdb keeps only in-frame clones here, not all; method: immunoSEQ multiplex PCR. The profile covers 200,000 to 250,000 clones, with 88% appearing a single time and 14% to 15% taken by the ten largest. Sequenced material: PBMCs or T cells enriched from blood (not recorded which). All receptors derive from a woman between 50 and 59 years old with acute COVID-19. Both conserved end residues are part of each CDR3. Fields, in order: J gene, clone size, V gene, CDR3 protein. Some rows have no size entry. The others give once, few or many, or a class for an expanded clone.

j_call: TRBJ1-2
clone_size: NA
v_call: TRBV18
cdr3_aa: CASSRVVDTKAHYGYTF

j_call: TRBJ2-3
clone_size: few
v_call: TRBV5-5
cdr3_aa: CASSLWNLGADTQYF

j_call: TRBJ1-6
clone_size: NA
v_call: TRBV9
cdr3_aa: CASSLGQYNSPLHF

j_call: TRBJ2-3
clone_size: NA
v_call: TRBV9
cdr3_aa: CASRAGTGNTDTQYF

j_call: TRBJ1-3
clone_size: NA
v_call: TRBV5-1
cdr3_aa: CASSLNTGISSGNTIYF

j_call: TRBJ1-1
clone_size: few
v_call: TRBV5-8
cdr3_aa: CASSSTTAGTTEAFF

j_call: TRBJ2-7
clone_size: NA
v_call: TRBV19
cdr3_aa: CASRETSGNEQYF

j_call: TRBJ1-1
clone_size: NA
v_call: TRBV5-1
cdr3_aa: CASSLEQMNTEAFF

j_call: TRBJ2-5
clone_size: once
v_call: TRBV29-1
cdr3_aa: CSVALRSGETQYF

j_call: TRBJ1-2
clone_size: NA
v_call: TRBV3-1/TRBV3-2
cdr3_aa: CASSQGGNYGYTF

j_call: TRBJ2-7
clone_size: NA
v_call: TRBV19
cdr3_aa: CASSTNPGQGYEQYF

j_call: TRBJ2-3
clone_size: NA
v_call: TRBV27
cdr3_aa: CASRDPMRSPSTDTQYF

j_call: TRBJ2-1
clone_size: once
v_call: TRBV7-7
cdr3_aa: CASSKLAGGTNEQFF

j_call: TRBJ2-1
clone_size: NA
v_call: TRBV28
cdr3_aa: CASRISGGNYNEQFF

j_call: TRBJ2-7
clone_size: NA
v_call: TRBV5-1
cdr3_aa: CASSLGSTGSSYEQYF

j_call: TRBJ2-7
clone_size: NA
v_call: TRBV5-1
cdr3_aa: CASSFDRGETYEQYF

j_call: TRBJ2-7
clone_size: few
v_call: TRBV13
cdr3_aa: CASSHTSGSSYEQYF

j_call: TRBJ2-7
clone_size: few
v_call: TRBV7-2
cdr3_aa: CASSLTPPEQYF

j_call: TRBJ2-3
clone_size: NA
v_call: TRBV7-3
cdr3_aa: CASSSLVGGGRVTDTQYF

j_call: TRBJ1-1
clone_size: NA
v_call: TRBV28
cdr3_aa: CASSLGVGRREAFF

j_call: TRBJ2-5
clone_size: NA
v_call: TRBV7-2
cdr3_aa: CVSSTAGGPAETQYF

j_call: TRBJ1-2
clone_size: NA
v_call: TRBV30
cdr3_aa: CAWSTPGQYRRGYTF

j_call: TRBJ1-4
clone_size: NA
v_call: TRBV2
cdr3_aa: CASSDYGKLFF

j_call: TRBJ2-3
clone_size: NA
v_call: TRBV15
cdr3_aa: CATSRDLRDRPSTDTQYF

j_call: TRBJ2-3
clone_size: NA
v_call: TRBV25-1
cdr3_aa: CASRLASGIPTQYF

j_call: TRBJ2-1
clone_size: once
v_call: TRBV18
cdr3_aa: CASSGTGYNEQFF

j_call: TRBJ1-5
clone_size: NA
v_call: TRBV27
cdr3_aa: CASSWTASNQPQHF

j_call: TRBJ2-3
clone_size: NA
v_call: TRBV18
cdr3_aa: CASSPPGSQGSDTQYF

j_call: TRBJ2-7
clone_size: NA
v_call: TRBV28
cdr3_aa: CASSWDGEDEQYF

j_call: TRBJ1-1
clone_size: NA
v_call: TRBV18
cdr3_aa: CASSPDRVNTEAFF

j_call: TRBJ2-3
clone_size: NA
v_call: TRBV19
cdr3_aa: CASKGLQGTQYF

j_call: TRBJ1-4
clone_size: NA
v_call: TRBV27
cdr3_aa: CASSPDRGNHEKLFF

j_call: TRBJ2-3
clone_size: NA
v_call: TRBV3-1/TRBV3-2
cdr3_aa: CASSQAGTSTRTDTQYF

j_call: TRBJ2-6
clone_size: once
v_call: TRBV2
cdr3_aa: CASSPTGANVLTF

j_call: TRBJ1-5
clone_size: NA
v_call: TRBV27
cdr3_aa: CASSSQGADQPQHF

j_call: TRBJ2-3
clone_size: NA
v_call: TRBV4-2
cdr3_aa: CASSQEGTSGGATDTQYF

j_call: TRBJ2-3
clone_size: NA
v_call: TRBV5-1
cdr3_aa: CASSLAAGQSVGTQYF

j_call: TRBJ2-1
clone_size: NA
v_call: TRBV3-1/TRBV3-2
cdr3_aa: CASSQDLRGEGDNNEQFF

j_call: TRBJ2-7
clone_size: NA
v_call: TRBV3-1/TRBV3-2
cdr3_aa: CASSQPGEQYF

j_call: TRBJ1-2
clone_size: NA
v_call: TRBV6-2/TRBV6-3
cdr3_aa: CASSSTIPRYGYTF

j_call: TRBJ1-3
clone_size: NA
v_call: TRBV7-9
cdr3_aa: CASSSTGFLSGNTIYF

j_call: TRBJ2-2
clone_size: NA
v_call: TRBV2
cdr3_aa: CASRRDSYTGELFF